A selection of T cell receptor beta chains follows, all from one sample in a study of shared clonotypes between healthy human individuals. Assay used: immunoSEQ multiplex PCR; TCRdb lists only in-frame clones, some missing. The sample has about 2.1 million clones; approximately 92% are singletons. Sample: naive CD8+ T cells from PBMCs. All receptors derive from a man aged 18 to 30 in good health. Some clones in this sample may be carry-over from other donors' samples. The CDR3 runs from the conserved cysteine through the conserved F or W. D genes are given only for firm matches. Clone size is given for some rows only: seen once, a few or many times, or a class if the clone is expanded.

TRBJ1-2	.	TRBD1	TRBV19	CASSQQGVGGYTF	TGTGCCAGTAGTCAACAGGGGGTTGGTGGCTACACCTTC
TRBJ2-1	once	TRBD2	TRBV13	CASSGGLAGTSSYNEQFF	TGTGCCAGCAGCGGGGGGCTAGCGGGGACAAGCTCCTACAATGAGCAGTTCTTC
TRBJ1-1	.	.	TRBV23-1	CASSQLGGCEAFF	TGCGCCAGCAGTCAATTGGGAGGGTGTGAAGCTTTCTTT
TRBJ2-7	.	.	TRBV19	CASLDSFSYEQYF	TGTGCCAGCCTCGACTCCTTCTCCTACGAGCAGTACTTC
TRBJ1-2	few	.	TRBV14	CASSPQGTSYGYTF	TGTGCCAGCAGCCCACAGGGTACTTCCTATGGCTACACCTTC
TRBJ2-7	.	.	TRBV28	CASSLLGAEEQYF	TGTGCCAGCAGTTTGCTTGGGGCGGAAGAGCAGTACTTC
TRBJ2-3	.	TRBD2	TRBV28	CATLAESTDTQYF	TGTGCCACACTAGCGGAGAGCACAGATACGCAGTATTTT
TRBJ2-5	.	.	TRBV28	CASSHPREVKETQYF	TGTGCCAGCAGTCATCCCCGGGAAGTAAAAGAGACCCAGTACTTC
TRBJ2-7	once	TRBD2	TRBV7-2	CASSSRTSGSSYEQYF	TGTGCCAGCAGCTCCCGGACTAGCGGTTCTTCCTACGAGCAGTACTTC
TRBJ1-2	.	.	TRBV9	CASTSNPGADSNYGYTF	TGTGCCAGCACCTCCAACCCGGGGGCAGACTCTAACTATGGCTACACCTTC
TRBJ1-5	.	.	TRBV4-2	CASSQTMDGSNQPQHF	TGTGCCAGCAGCCAGACGATGGACGGTAGCAATCAGCCCCAGCATTTT
TRBJ2-1	.	.	TRBV11-2	CASSSLSSGVNEQFF	TGTGCCAGCTCTTCCCTATCATCGGGTGTCAATGAGCAGTTCTTC
TRBJ2-7	.	.	TRBV28	CASRSNRDTYYEQYF	TGTGCCAGCAGATCGAACCGGGACACCTACTACGAGCAGTACTTC
TRBJ2-2	.	.	TRBV9	CASSVERSVTINTGELFF	TGTGCCAGCAGCGTAGAGAGATCGGTGACTATTAACACCGGGGAGCTGTTTTTT
TRBJ2-7	.	.	TRBV5-1	CASSLDGTPYEQYF	TGCGCCAGCAGCTTGGACGGGACCCCCTACGAGCAGTACTTC
TRBJ2-3	.	.	TRBV28	CASSPRLESTDTQYF	TGTGCCAGCAGTCCGAGACTAGAGAGCACAGATACGCAGTATTTT
TRBJ2-1	.	.	TRBV27	CASRPARQIKNEQFF	TGTGCCAGCCGACCCGCCCGGCAGATTAAGAATGAGCAGTTCTTC
TRBJ2-7	.	.	TRBV27	CASRIRATSYEQYF	TGTGCCAGCAGGATCAGGGCAACCTCCTACGAGCAGTACTTC
TRBJ2-6	once	.	TRBV19	CASGQGFSGANVLTF	TGTGCCAGTGGGCAGGGCTTCTCTGGGGCCAACGTCCTGACTTTC
TRBJ1-1	.	.	TRBV28	CASLEGTMGPGHTEAFF	TGTGCCAGCCTTGAGGGGACGATGGGCCCCGGGCACACTGAAGCTTTCTTT
TRBJ2-1	.	TRBD2	TRBV4-1	CASSQGAGVYNEQFF	TGCGCCAGCAGCCAAGGAGCGGGGGTGTACAATGAGCAGTTCTTC
TRBJ1-1	.	.	TRBV19	CASSIRDGGPKAFF	TGTGCCAGTAGTATACGAGACGGGGGGCCAAAAGCTTTCTTT
TRBJ1-5	.	.	TRBV6-5	CASSYSGGGNQPQHF	TGTGCCAGCAGTTACTCCGGGGGTGGCAATCAGCCCCAGCATTTT
TRBJ2-3	.	.	TRBV28	CASSEPLRGPPDTQYF	TGTGCCAGCAGTGAACCGCTTAGGGGCCCACCAGATACGCAGTATTTT
TRBJ2-1	.	.	TRBV19	CASSLPSDLNEQFF	TGTGCCAGTAGTCTCCCGTCGGACCTCAATGAGCAGTTCTTC
TRBJ2-5	.	.	TRBV7-8	CASSLSGGAGRETQYF	TGTGCCAGCAGCTTATCGGGGGGCGCGGGGCGGGAGACCCAGTACTTC
TRBJ2-2	.	TRBD1	TRBV11-3	CASSIRTGEGELFF	TGTGCCAGCAGCATCAGGACAGGGGAGGGGGAGCTGTTTTTT
TRBJ1-3	.	.	TRBV19	CASSDRNSGNTIYF	TGTGCCAGCTCGGACAGAAACTCTGGAAACACCATATATTTT
TRBJ1-3	.	.	TRBV12-5	CASGLGSGNTIYF	TGTGCTAGTGGTTTGGGATCCGGAAACACCATATATTTT
TRBJ2-1	.	TRBD2	TRBV29-1	CSAEGTSGGDEQFF	TGCAGTGCTGAAGGGACTAGCGGTGGCGATGAGCAGTTCTTC
TRBJ2-1	.	.	TRBV28	CASSSHEQFF	TGTGCCAGCAGTTCGCATGAGCAGTTCTTC
TRBJ2-7	.	.	TRBV28	CASSSVLSYEQYF	TGTGCCAGCAGCTCCGTCCTCTCCTACGAGCAGTACTTC
TRBJ1-1	.	TRBD1	TRBV5-1	CASSLIQTGPNTEAFF	TGCGCCAGCAGCTTGATCCAGACAGGGCCGAACACTGAAGCTTTCTTT
TRBJ2-3	.	.	TRBV6-6	CASSYLRRSTDTQYF	TGTGCCAGCAGTTACCTCCGCAGAAGCACAGATACGCAGTATTTT
TRBJ1-1	.	.	TRBV5-8	CASSLGGSNTEAFF	TGTGCCAGCAGCTTGGGGGGATCAAACACTGAAGCTTTCTTT
TRBJ1-1	.	.	TRBV6-1	CASSRQAGNTEAFF	TGTGCCAGCAGTCGACAGGCAGGGAACACTGAAGCTTTCTTT
TRBJ1-1	.	.	TRBV7-6	CASSLLAGSEAFF	TGTGCCAGCAGCCTATTGGCGGGGTCGGAAGCTTTCTTT
TRBJ2-5	.	.	TRBV27	CASSRIVGNWETQYF	TGTGCCAGCAGCCGTATTGTGGGCAATTGGGAGACCCAGTACTTC